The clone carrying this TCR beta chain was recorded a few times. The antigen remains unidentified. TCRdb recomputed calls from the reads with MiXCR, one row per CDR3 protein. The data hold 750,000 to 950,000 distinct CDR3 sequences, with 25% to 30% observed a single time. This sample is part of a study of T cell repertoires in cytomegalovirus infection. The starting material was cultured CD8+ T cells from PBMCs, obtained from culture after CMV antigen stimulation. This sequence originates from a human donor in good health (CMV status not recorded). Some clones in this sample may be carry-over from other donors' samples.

DNA of the CDR3: TGTGCCAGCAGCACTGACCGGGCGGGGACGGGCACAGATACGCAGTATTTT. The encoded protein is CASSTDRAGTGTDTQYF. V usage is TRBV7-9 and J usage is TRBJ2-3; tentatively, D is TRBD2 (6 bases). Germline assignment: CDR1 SEHNR and CDR2 FQNEAQ (reference sequence). Trimming took off 5 bases at V and 1 base at J, with 19 bases between the two ends. The CDR3 is 17 residues long.